This T cell receptor beta chain was found in a study of T-cell memory formation after mild COVID-19. For the study at large: TCR clusters were mostly donor specific.

TCRdb re-derived calls from the 5' RACE reads in MiXCR, one entry per CDR3 protein. The sample consists of some 88,000 distinct CDR3 sequences, 20% to 30% of them appearing once. The study, taken as a whole, reports: The study detected some responding clones in pre-infection memory, suggesting cross-reactive memory joined.

As to this clonotype: Its antigen is unidentified.

This CDR3 has 14 amino acids. With V trimmed by 2 bases and J by 8 bases, 4 bases remained unmatched. The germline V gene encodes CDR1 SGHNT and CDR2 YYREEE (reference sequence). The rearrangement joins TRBV5-4 to TRBJ1-4, with 9 bases identical to TRBD1. This sequence originates from a young man who had mild COVID-19 (a few samples of this study predate the infection). Cell type and time point are not known. Material for sequencing was PBMCs or a T cell subset sorted from them (not recorded which). CDR3 nucleotide sequence: TGTGCCAGCAGCTTAACAGGGGGCTTAGAAAAACTGTTTTTT. This gives the protein CASSLTGGLEKLFF.